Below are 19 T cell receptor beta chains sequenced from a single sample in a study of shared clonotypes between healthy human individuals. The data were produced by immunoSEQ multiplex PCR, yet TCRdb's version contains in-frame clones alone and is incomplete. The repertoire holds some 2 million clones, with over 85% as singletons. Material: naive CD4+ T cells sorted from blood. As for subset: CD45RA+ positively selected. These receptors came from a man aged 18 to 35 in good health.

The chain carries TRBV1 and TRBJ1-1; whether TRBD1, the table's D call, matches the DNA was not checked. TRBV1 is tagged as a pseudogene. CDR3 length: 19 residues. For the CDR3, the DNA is TGCACCAGCAGCCAATACATAGTACAGGGGGCAAACGTGAACACTGAAGCTTTCTTT. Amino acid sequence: CTSSQYIVQGANVNTEAFF.

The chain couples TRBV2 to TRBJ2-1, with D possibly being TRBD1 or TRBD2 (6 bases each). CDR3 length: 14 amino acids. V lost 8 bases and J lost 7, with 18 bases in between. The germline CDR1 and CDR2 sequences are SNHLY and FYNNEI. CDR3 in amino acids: CASRSGGIVNEQFF. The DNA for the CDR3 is TGTGCCAGCCGTTCCGGGGGCATCGTGAATGAGCAGTTCTTC.

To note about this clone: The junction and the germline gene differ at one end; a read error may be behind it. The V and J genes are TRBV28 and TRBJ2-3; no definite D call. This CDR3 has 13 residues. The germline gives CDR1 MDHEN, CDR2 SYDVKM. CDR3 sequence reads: CASGPLSRDTQYF. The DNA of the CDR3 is TGTGCCAGCGGCCCCCTGAGCAGAGATACGCAGTATTTT.

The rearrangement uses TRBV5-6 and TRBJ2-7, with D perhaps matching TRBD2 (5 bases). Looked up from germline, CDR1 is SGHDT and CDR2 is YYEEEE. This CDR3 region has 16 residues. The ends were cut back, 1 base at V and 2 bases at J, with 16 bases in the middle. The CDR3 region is CASSLFGESAAYEQYF. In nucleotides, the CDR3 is TGTGCCAGCAGCTTGTTTGGGGAGAGTGCAGCCTACGAGCAGTACTTC.

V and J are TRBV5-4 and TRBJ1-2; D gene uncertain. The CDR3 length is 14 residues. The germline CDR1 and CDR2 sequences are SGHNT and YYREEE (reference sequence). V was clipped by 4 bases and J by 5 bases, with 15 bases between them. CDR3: CASSPLQGLYGYTF. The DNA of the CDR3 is TGTGCCAGCAGCCCACTTCAAGGACTTTATGGCTACACCTTC.

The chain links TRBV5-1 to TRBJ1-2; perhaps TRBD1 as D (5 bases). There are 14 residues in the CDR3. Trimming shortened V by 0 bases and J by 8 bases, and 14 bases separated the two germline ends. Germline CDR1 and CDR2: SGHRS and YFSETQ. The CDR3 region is CASSLAGQGEGYTF. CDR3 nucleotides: TGCGCCAGCAGCTTGGCCGGGCAGGGTGAGGGCTACACCTTC.

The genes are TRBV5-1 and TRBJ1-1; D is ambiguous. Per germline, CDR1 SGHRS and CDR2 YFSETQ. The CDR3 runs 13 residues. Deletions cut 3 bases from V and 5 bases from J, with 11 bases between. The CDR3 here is CASSWQPGTEAFF. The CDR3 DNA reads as TGCGCCAGCAGCTGGCAACCGGGGACTGAAGCTTTCTTT.

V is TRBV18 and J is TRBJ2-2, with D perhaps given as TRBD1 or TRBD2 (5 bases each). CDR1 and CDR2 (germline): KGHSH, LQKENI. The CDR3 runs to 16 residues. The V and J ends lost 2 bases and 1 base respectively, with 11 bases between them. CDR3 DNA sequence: TGTGCCAGCTCACCAACGCAGGGAGTGAACACCGGGGAGCTGTTTTTT. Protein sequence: CASSPTQGVNTGELFF. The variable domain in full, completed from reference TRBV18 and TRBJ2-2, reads NAGVMQNPRHLVRRRGQEARLRCSPMKGHSHVYWYRQLPEEGLKFMVYLQKENIIDESGMPKERFSAEFPKEGPSILRIQQVVRGDSAAYFCASSPTQGVNTGELFFGEGSRLTVL.

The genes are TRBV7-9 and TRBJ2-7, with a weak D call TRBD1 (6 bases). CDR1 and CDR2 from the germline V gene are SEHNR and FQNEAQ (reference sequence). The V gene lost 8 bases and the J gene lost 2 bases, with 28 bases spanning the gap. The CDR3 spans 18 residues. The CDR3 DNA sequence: TGTGCCAGCGAACCAACAGGGAAATTGGATGGATGGGCCTACGAGCAGTACTTC. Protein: CASEPTGKLDGWAYEQYF.

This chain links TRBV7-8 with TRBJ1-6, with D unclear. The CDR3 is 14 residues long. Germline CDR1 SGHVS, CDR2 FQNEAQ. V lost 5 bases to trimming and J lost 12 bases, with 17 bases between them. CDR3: CASSELGNRGPLHF. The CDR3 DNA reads TGTGCCAGCAGCGAGTTAGGGAATCGCGGACCCCTCCACTTT.

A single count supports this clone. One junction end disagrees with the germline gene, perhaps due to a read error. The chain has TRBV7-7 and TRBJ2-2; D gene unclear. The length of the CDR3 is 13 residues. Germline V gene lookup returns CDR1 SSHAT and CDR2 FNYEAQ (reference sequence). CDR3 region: CASSPQTTGELFF. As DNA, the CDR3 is TGTGCTAGCAGCCCGCAAACTACCGGGGAGCTGTTTTTT.

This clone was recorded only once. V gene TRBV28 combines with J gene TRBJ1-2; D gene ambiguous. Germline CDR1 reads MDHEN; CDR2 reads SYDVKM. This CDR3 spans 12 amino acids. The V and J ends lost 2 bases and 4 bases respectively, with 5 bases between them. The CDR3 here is CASSLRVYGYTF. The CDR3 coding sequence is TGTGCCAGCAGTTTAAGGGTCTATGGCTACACCTTC.

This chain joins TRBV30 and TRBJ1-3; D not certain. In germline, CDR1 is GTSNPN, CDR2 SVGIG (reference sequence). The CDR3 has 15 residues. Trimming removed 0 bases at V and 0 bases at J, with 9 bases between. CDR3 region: CAWSVGKHSGNTIYF. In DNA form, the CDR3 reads TGTGCCTGGAGTGTAGGAAAACACTCTGGAAACACCATATATTTT.

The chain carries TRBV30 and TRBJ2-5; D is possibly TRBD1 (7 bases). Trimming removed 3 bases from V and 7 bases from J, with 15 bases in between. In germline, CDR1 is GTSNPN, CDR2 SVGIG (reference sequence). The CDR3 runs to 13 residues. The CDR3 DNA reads TGTGCCTGGAGAGGCGGGACAGTAGGGACCCAGTACTTC. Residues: CAWRGGTVGTQYF.

The CDR3 sequence: CASRHGQGSNTEAFF. CDR3 bases: TGTGCCAGCAGGCATGGGCAGGGCTCGAACACTGAAGCTTTCTTT. The rearrangement uses TRBV6-6 and TRBJ1-1; TRBD1 is a possible D gene (5 bases). The CDR3 runs to 15 residues. Germline-derived CDR1 and CDR2 are MNHNY and SVGAGI (reference sequence). V was trimmed by 6 bases and J by 1 base, leaving 15 bases between them.

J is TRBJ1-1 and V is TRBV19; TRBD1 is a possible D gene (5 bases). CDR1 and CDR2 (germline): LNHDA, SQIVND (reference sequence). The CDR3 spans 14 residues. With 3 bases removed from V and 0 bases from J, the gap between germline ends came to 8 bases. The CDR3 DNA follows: TGTGCCAGTAGTATCCGGGGGATGAACACTGAAGCTTTCTTT. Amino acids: CASSIRGMNTEAFF.

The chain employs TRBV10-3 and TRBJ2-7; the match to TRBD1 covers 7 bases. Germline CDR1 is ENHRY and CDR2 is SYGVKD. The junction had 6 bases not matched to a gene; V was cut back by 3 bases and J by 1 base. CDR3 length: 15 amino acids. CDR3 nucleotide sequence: TGTGCCATCAGTGAACGGGACAGTCTATCCTACGAGCAGTACTTC. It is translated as CAISERDSLSYEQYF.

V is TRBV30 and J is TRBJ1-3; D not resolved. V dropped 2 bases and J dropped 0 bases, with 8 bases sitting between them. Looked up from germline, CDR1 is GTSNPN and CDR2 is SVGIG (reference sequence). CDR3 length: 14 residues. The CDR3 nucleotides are TGTGCCTGGAGTCAAACGTACTCTGGAAACACCATATATTTT. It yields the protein CAWSQTYSGNTIYF. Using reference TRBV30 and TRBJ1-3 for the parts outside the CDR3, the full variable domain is SQTIHQWPATLVQPVGSPLSLECTVEGTSNPNLYWYRQAAGRGLQLLFYSVGIGQISSEVPQNLSASRPQDRQFILSSKKLLLSDSGFYLCAWSQTYSGNTIYFGEGSWLTVV.

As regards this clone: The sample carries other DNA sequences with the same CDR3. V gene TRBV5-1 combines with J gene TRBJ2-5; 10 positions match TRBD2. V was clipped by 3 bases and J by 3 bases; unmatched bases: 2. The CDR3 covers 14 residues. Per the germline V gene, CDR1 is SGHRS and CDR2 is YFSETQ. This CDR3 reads CASSWGTSEETQYF. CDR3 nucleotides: TGCGCCAGCAGCTGGGGGACTAGCGAAGAGACCCAGTACTTC.